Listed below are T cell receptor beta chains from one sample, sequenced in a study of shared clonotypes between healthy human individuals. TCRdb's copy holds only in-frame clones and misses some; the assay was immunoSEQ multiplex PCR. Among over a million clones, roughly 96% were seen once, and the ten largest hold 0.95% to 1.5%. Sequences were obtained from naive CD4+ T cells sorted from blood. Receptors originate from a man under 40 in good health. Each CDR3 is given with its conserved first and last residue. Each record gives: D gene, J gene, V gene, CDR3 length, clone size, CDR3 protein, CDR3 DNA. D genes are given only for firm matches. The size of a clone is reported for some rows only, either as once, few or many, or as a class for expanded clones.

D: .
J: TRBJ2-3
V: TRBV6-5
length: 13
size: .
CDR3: CASTPLFADTQYF
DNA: TGTGCCAGCACCCCCCTTTTCGCAGATACGCAGTATTTT

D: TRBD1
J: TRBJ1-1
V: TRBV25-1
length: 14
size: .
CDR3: CASTGTGRNTEAFF
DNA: TGTGCCAGCACCGGGACAGGGAGAAACACTGAAGCTTTCTTT

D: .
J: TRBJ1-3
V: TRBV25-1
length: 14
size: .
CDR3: CASSELGVDNTIYF
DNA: TGTGCCAGCAGTGAGTTGGGAGTTGATAACACCATATATTTT

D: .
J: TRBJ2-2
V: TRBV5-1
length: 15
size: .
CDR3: CASSSAGKLTGELFF
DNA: TGCGCCAGCAGCTCCGCAGGGAAACTGACCGGGGAGCTGTTTTTT

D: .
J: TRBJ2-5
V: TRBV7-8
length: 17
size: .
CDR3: CASSLRPTTVGLETQYF
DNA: TGTGCCAGCAGCTTAAGGCCCACGACCGTAGGGCTGGAGACCCAGTACTTC

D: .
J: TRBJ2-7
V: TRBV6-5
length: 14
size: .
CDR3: CASSRSGPTYEQYF
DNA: TGTGCCAGCAGTAGGAGCGGTCCTACCTACGAGCAGTACTTC

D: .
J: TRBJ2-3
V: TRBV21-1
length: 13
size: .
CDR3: CASSKVVFARGYF
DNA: TGTGCCAGCAGCAAAGTGGTGTTCGCCCGGGGGTATTTT

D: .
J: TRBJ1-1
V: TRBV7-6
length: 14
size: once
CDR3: CASSLAGQNTEAFF
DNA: TGTGCCAGCAGCTTAGCTGGACAGAACACTGAAGCTTTCTTT

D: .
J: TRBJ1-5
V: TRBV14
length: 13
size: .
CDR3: CASSQLGNQPQHF
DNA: TGTGCCAGCAGCCAATTGGGCAATCAGCCCCAGCATTTT

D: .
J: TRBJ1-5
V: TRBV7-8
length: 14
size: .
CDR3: CASSITGPHEPQHF
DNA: TGTGCCAGCAGCATAACAGGCCCGCATGAGCCCCAGCATTTT

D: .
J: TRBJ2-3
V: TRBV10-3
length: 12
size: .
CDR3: CAIGGITDTQYF
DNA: TGTGCCATCGGCGGAATCACAGATACGCAGTATTTT

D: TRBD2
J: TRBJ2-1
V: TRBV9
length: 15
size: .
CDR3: CASSVGSKGRGEQFF
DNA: TGTGCCAGCAGCGTAGGATCGAAGGGGAGGGGTGAGCAGTTCTTC

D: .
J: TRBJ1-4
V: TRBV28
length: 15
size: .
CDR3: CASRDSGVLNEKLFF
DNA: TGTGCCAGCAGGGATTCAGGGGTCCTTAATGAAAAACTGTTTTTT

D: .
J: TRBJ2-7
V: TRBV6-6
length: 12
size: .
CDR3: CASSYSHEEQYF
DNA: TGTGCCAGCAGTTACTCCCACGAAGAGCAGTACTTC

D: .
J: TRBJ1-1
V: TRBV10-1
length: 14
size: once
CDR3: CASSATPGNTEAFF
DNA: TGCGCCAGCAGTGCCACCCCGGGGAACACTGAAGCTTTCTTT

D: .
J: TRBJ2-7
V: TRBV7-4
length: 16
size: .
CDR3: CASSHRERGSSYEQYF
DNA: TGTGCCAGCAGCCATAGAGAAAGGGGGAGCTCCTACGAGCAGTACTTC

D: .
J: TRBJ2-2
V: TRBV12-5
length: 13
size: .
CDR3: CASGSTNTGELFF
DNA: TGTGCTAGTGGTTCGACCAACACCGGGGAGCTGTTTTTT

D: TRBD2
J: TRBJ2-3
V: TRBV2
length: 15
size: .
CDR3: CATHPSGASTDTQYF
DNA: TGTGCCACCCATCCTAGCGGGGCCAGCACAGATACGCAGTATTTT

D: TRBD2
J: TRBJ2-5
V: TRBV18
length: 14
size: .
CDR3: CASSTSGSFETQYF
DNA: TGTGCCAGCTCAACTAGCGGGAGCTTTGAGACCCAGTACTTC

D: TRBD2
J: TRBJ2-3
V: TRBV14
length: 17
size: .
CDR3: CASSLRVPGLGRDTQYF
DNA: TGTGCCAGCAGCCTTAGGGTACCGGGACTAGGAAGGGATACGCAGTATTTT

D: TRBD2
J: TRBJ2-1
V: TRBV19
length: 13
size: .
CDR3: CASSLREYNEQFF
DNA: TGTGCCAGTAGTCTGCGGGAGTACAATGAGCAGTTCTTC

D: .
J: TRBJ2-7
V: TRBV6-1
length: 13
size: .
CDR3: CASSELADYEQYF
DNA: TGTGCCAGCAGTGAATTGGCAGATTACGAGCAGTACTTC

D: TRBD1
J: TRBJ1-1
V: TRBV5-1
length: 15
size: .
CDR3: CASSLGTGINTEAFF
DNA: TGCGCCAGCAGCTTGGGGACAGGGATAAACACTGAAGCTTTCTTT

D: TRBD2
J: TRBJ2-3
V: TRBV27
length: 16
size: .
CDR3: CASSLSRSGRADTQYF
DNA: TGTGCCAGCAGTTTATCGCGAAGCGGGAGGGCAGATACGCAGTATTTT

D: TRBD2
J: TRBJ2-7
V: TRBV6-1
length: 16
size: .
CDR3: CASSEGVNAGVYEQYF
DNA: TGTGCCAGCAGTGAAGGAGTAAATGCGGGGGTCTACGAGCAGTACTTC

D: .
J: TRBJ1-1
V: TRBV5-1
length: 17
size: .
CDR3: CASSLERTQGFYTEAFF
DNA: TGCGCCAGCAGCTTGGAGAGGACCCAGGGGTTTTACACTGAAGCTTTCTTT

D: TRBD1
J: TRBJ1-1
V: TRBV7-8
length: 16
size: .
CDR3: CASSLRDRSLNTEAFF
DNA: TGTGCCAGCAGCTTACGGGACAGGTCTCTTAACACTGAAGCTTTCTTT

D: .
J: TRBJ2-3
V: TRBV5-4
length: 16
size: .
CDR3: CASSGRSGGGTDTQYF
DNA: TGTGCCAGCAGCGGACGATCTGGCGGAGGCACAGATACGCAGTATTTT

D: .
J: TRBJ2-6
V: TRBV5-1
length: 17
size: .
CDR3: CASSPRTVNSGANVLTF
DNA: TGCGCCAGCAGCCCCCGGACAGTCAACTCTGGGGCCAACGTCCTGACTTTC

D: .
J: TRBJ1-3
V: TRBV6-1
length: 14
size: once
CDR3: CASSVTEGGNTIYF
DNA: TGTGCCAGCAGTGTCACGGAGGGTGGAAACACCATATATTTT

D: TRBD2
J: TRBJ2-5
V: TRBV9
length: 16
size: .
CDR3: CASSPRVGGSQETQYF
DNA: TGTGCCAGCAGCCCCCGAGTGGGAGGGTCTCAAGAGACCCAGTACTTC

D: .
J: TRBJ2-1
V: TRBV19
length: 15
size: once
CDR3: CASSIFRTAYNEQFF
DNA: TGTGCCAGTAGTATCTTCCGGACAGCCTACAATGAGCAGTTCTTC

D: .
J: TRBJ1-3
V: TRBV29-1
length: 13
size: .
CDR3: CSSRAGAGNTIYF
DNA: TGCAGCTCCCGCGCAGGGGCTGGAAACACCATATATTTT

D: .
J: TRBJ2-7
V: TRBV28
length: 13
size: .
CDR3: CASSPENNYEQYF
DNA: TGTGCCAGCAGCCCGGAGAACAACTACGAGCAGTACTTC